The 9 T cell receptor beta chains presented below share a single source sample, sequenced in a study of T-cell reconstitution after alpha-beta-depleted transplantation in children. The authors prepared the TCRbeta library with unique molecular identifiers. A single record per CDR3 protein comes from TCRdb applying MiXCR to the PCR reads. The data contain a few hundred thousand distinct CDR3 sequences, roughly 13% of them singletons. This specimen was PBMCs, mostly from graft donor cells, taken 360 days after TCRalphabeta/CD19-depleted stem cell transplant. Source of these receptors: a male patient between 10 and 17 years old who had a stem cell transplant for acute myeloid leukemia, so the T cells may come from the graft donor.

In this sample, this clonotype turned up a few times. The chain uses TRBV21-1 and TRBJ2-3; the table names TRBD2, a call not compared with the DNA. TRBV21-1 is labeled a pseudogene. This CDR3 contains 15 residues. CDR3: CASTLDPSGNYTQYF. Written as DNA, the CDR3 is TGTGCCAGCACCCTAGACCCTAGCGGGAATTATACGCAGTATTTT.

This clonotype came up a few times. The gene calls are TRBV15 and TRBJ1-3; no firm D call. CDR1 and CDR2 from the germline V gene are LNHNV and YYDKDF (reference sequence). V was pared by 0 bases and J by 0 bases, with 9 bases between. The CDR3 covers 16 residues. The chain's CDR3 is CATSRDSHNSGNTIYF. The DNA of the CDR3 is TGTGCCACCAGCAGAGATTCGCACAACTCTGGAAACACCATATATTTT.

This clonotype was seen repeatedly, ten times or more. V gene TRBV29-1 combines with J gene TRBJ2-1; 12 bases line up with TRBD2. CDR1 and CDR2 from the germline V gene are SQVTM and ANQGSEA. Trimming took 6 bases from V and 9 from J; bases not matched to a gene: 12. The CDR3 contains 15 residues. The CDR3 bases are TGCAGCGTGGGTCAGACTAGCGGGAGTTTTGGTGAGCAGTTCTTC. The encoded protein is CSVGQTSGSFGEQFF.

The chain is built from TRBV6-1 and TRBJ2-3; no firm D call. The CDR3 length is 16 residues. Germline values: CDR1 MNHNS, CDR2 SASEGT. V dropped 5 bases and J dropped 5 bases, with 20 bases sitting between them. This CDR3 reads CASSPEKVLFVDTQYF. Written as DNA, the CDR3 is TGTGCCAGCAGTCCCGAGAAGGTACTCTTCGTAGATACGCAGTATTTT.

This clonotype was observed at least ten times. Written as DNA, the CDR3 is TGCAGCGTGGGGACTAGCGGGATCGGGGAGCTGTTTTTT. Translating it yields CSVGTSGIGELFF. V is TRBV29-1 and J is TRBJ2-2; TRBD2 agrees at 13 bases. The CDR3 is 13 amino acids. Germline V gives CDR1 SQVTM, CDR2 ANQGSEA. Trimming removed 6 bases from V and 7 bases from J; junction bases left unmatched: 2.

This clonotype was recorded a few times. The CDR3 loop reads CSVDGGLTKNIQYF. DNA for the CDR3: TGCAGCGTTGATGGGGGCTTAACCAAAAACATTCAGTACTTC. The rearrangement links TRBV29-1 to TRBJ2-4, with D perhaps matching TRBD1 (6 bases). Germline CDR1 and CDR2: SQVTM and ANQGSEA. The CDR3 consists of 14 residues. Trimming took off 3 bases at V and 2 bases at J, with 11 bases between the two ends.

This chain connects TRBV28 to TRBJ2-7; D remains unclear. The V end was cut by 8 bases, the J end by 0 bases, with 11 bases between. This CDR3 has 13 residues. Germline values: CDR1 MDHEN, CDR2 SYDVKM. This CDR3 reads CASASSPSYEQYF. CDR3 bases: TGTGCCAGCGCATCGAGTCCCTCCTACGAGCAGTACTTC.

The chain combines TRBV7-3 with TRBJ1-2; TRBD1 matches 8 bases. Germline V gene sequence: CDR1 SGHTA, CDR2 FQGTGA. The CDR3 runs 14 residues. V was clipped by 5 bases and J by 3 bases; unmatched bases: 5. The CDR3 reads CASSPKQGDYGYTF. DNA of the CDR3: TGTGCCAGCAGCCCTAAACAGGGGGACTATGGCTACACCTTC.

This clonotype has a handful of counts. V and J are TRBV12-5 and TRBJ2-2; possibly TRBD1 for D (6 bases). The CDR3 loop spans 14 amino acids. Between the trimmed V and J ends, which lost 5 bases and 10 bases, there was a span of 17 bases. Per the germline V gene, CDR1 is LGHNT and CDR2 is FRNRAP. The CDR3 sequence is CASGLGTRGAELFF. CDR3 DNA sequence: TGTGCTAGTGGTCTCGGGACAAGGGGCGCGGAGCTGTTTTTT.